This TCR beta chain comes out of a study of T-cell memory formation after mild COVID-19. Study-level results: Mainly in CM and EM were contracting CD4+ clones; CD8+ were in EMRA. Clones shrinking between day 15 and 85 showed a balanced CD4/CD8 split, and those that grew later tilted toward CD4+. For second-wave clones that peaked at day 37, SARS-CoV-2 specificity went unverified.

The V gene end was trimmed by 6 bases and the J gene end by 2 bases; junction bases not matched to a gene: 5. CDR3 length: 15 residues. Germline CDR1 SNHLY, CDR2 FYNNEI. A note on this clonotype: The antigen remains undetermined.

Sample barcodes and UMIs were carried by the TCR alpha and TCR beta cDNA libraries that 5'RACE generated with constant-segment primers. TCRdb redid the calling of the 5' RACE reads with MiXCR, one entry per CDR3 protein. The sample includes some 40,000 distinct CDR3 sequences, 7.3% of them seen just once. Sequencing was done on a sample of PBMCs or a T cell subset sorted from them (not recorded which). The receptor's source is a man younger than 35 who had mild COVID-19 (a few samples of this study predate the infection). Cell type and time point are not known. J is TRBJ2-3 and V is TRBV2; TRBD2 matches 10 bases. CDR3 in amino acids: CASRVLAGTTDTQYF. The DNA for the CDR3 is TGTGCCAGCAGGGTACTAGCGGGAACCACAGATACGCAGTATTTT. Full variable domain (remainder filled in from reference TRBV2 and TRBJ2-3): EPEVTQTPSHQVTQMGQEVILRCVPISNHLYFYWYRQILGQKVEFLVSFYNNEISEKSEIFDDQFSVERPDGSNFTLKIRSTKLEDSAMYFCASRVLAGTTDTQYFGPGTRLTVL.